Sequencing of this T cell receptor (beta chain) was carried out in a study of blood T cells in healthy people across ages. The study, taken as a whole, reports: For the donors, CMV status was unknown and possibly confounded expanded clonotype changes.

The second PCR ran about 6 to 12 cycles with a sample-barcoded 5' primer and J-beta primers. TCRdb re-called the 5' RACE reads with MiXCR, one entry per CDR3 protein. The table shows roughly 1.5 million distinct CDR3 sequences, with 42% occurring only once. V was clipped by 6 bases and J by 6 bases, with 8 bases between them. In germline, CDR1 is MNHNY, CDR2 SVGAGI (reference sequence). The CDR3 extends over 11 amino acids. In regard to this clonotype: Antigen specificity is unknown.

This chain joins TRBV6-6 and TRBJ1-2; tentatively, D is TRBD1 (5 bases). The sample taken for sequencing was blood. The origin of this receptor is a woman between 18 and 29 years old in good health. CDR3 in amino acids: CASRGGNGYTF. The DNA of the CDR3 is TGTGCCAGCAGGGGGGGAAATGGCTACACCTTC.